Presented here are 12 T cell receptor beta chains from one specimen sequenced in a study of long-term antiretroviral therapy in people with HIV. Survey level was the resolution at which the v3.0 immunoSEQ assay ran. The data were produced by immunoSEQ multiplex PCR, yet TCRdb's version contains in-frame clones alone and is incomplete. The sample has around 30,000 clones, over 90% seen once. Sample: unsorted PBMCs, taken approximately 6.3 years after starting antiretroviral therapy. Source of these receptors: a woman aged 40 to 50 with HIV.

About this clone: At one end the junction does not follow the germline gene, possibly because of a read error. The chain carries TRBV18 and TRBJ1-2, with 9 bases matching TRBD1. CDR1 is KGHSH and CDR2 is LQKENI in the germline V gene. This CDR3 is built from 14 residues. CDR3 nucleotides: TGTGCCAGCTCACCAACAACTCGGACAGGGGCCATCGCCTTC. Residues: CASSPTTRTGAIAF. Supplemented by reference TRBV18 and TRBJ1-2, the full variable domain reads NAGVMQNPRHLVRRRGQEARLRCSPMKGHSHVYWYRQLPEEGLKFMVYLQKENIIDESGMPKERFSAEFPKEGPSILRIQQVVRGDSAAYFCASSPTTRTGAIAFGSGTRLTVV.

This clone was found once. The chain joins TRBV7-2 to TRBJ2-7; a possible D gene is TRBD1 (6 bases). This CDR3 is 15 amino acids long. V dropped 5 bases and J dropped 1 base, with 15 bases sitting between them. The germline gives CDR1 SGHTA, CDR2 FQGNSA. In DNA, the CDR3 is TGTGCCAGCAGCATTAGGGGGACATTTTCCTACGAGCAGTACTTC. Translated: CASSIRGTFSYEQYF.

The rearrangement joins TRBV11-1 to TRBJ1-2; the match to TRBD1 covers 9 bases. The CDR3 loop spans 14 amino acids. Germline V gene data show CDR1 as SGHAT and CDR2 as FQDESV (reference sequence). J was trimmed by 2 bases and V by 5 bases; bases with no gene match: 3. In nucleotides, the CDR3 is TGTGCCAGCAGCAACGGACAGGGGAACTATGGCTACACCTTC. This codes for CASSNGQGNYGYTF.

The rearrangement uses TRBV4-3 and TRBJ2-3, with 7 bases that match TRBD1. Trimming at V came to 2 bases and at J to 0 bases, leaving 5 bases not matched to a gene. Germline V gene sequence: CDR1 LGHNA, CDR2 YSLEER. The CDR3 consists of 16 residues. In DNA, the CDR3 is TGCGCCAGCAGCCAAAGGGGGCTTGTTAGCACAGATACGCAGTATTTT. It encodes CASSQRGLVSTDTQYF.

The V gene is TRBV19, the J gene TRBJ2-3; either TRBD1 or TRBD2 may fit D (5 bases each). CDR3 length equals 16 residues. Between the trimmed V and J ends, which lost 1 base and 9 bases, there was a span of 20 bases. Germline CDR1 and CDR2: LNHDA and SQIVND (reference sequence). CDR3 coding DNA: TGTGCCAGTAGTATAGTGGGGGACCCTTCTGATCGAACGCAGTATTTT. Protein: CASSIVGDPSDRTQYF.

The rearrangement uses TRBV7-9 and TRBJ1-1; no firm D call. Trimming shortened V by 3 bases and J by 1 base, and 3 bases separated the two germline ends. This CDR3 contains 12 residues. Germline V gene data show CDR1 as SEHNR and CDR2 as FQNEAQ (reference sequence). The CDR3 spells CASSFENTEAFF. DNA for the CDR3: TGTGCCAGCAGCTTCGAGAACACTGAAGCTTTCTTT.

The DNA for the CDR3 is TGTGCCACCAGCAGAGATACAACAGGGGGCTACTATGGCTACACCTTC. Protein: CATSRDTTGGYYGYTF. J is TRBJ1-2 and V is TRBV15, with TRBD1 identical over 9 bases. The CDR3 consists of 16 residues. CDR1 LNHNV and CDR2 YYDKDF come from the germline V gene (reference sequence). V dropped 0 bases and J dropped 3; count of bases not matched to a gene: 5.

The J gene is TRBJ2-7, the V gene TRBV29-1, with a weak D call TRBD1 (6 bases). CDR1 SQVTM and CDR2 ANQGSEA come from the germline V gene. Between the trimmed V and J ends, which lost 3 bases and 6 bases, there was a span of 15 bases. CDR3 length equals 13 residues. The CDR3 DNA reads as TGCAGCGTTGAGCGGCCAGGGACATTCGAGCAGTACTTC. Protein product: CSVERPGTFEQYF.

This clone has just one count. This chain's CDR3 is CASTPTGSVTGELFF. CDR3 DNA: TGTGCCAGCACCCCCACGGGGTCAGTCACCGGGGAGCTGTTTTTT. The rearrangement joins TRBV7-2 to TRBJ2-2; maybe TRBD2 (5 bases). The CDR3 spans 15 residues. The V gene's germline CDR1 is SGHTA and CDR2 FQGNSA. Deletions cut 7 bases from V and 4 bases from J, with 16 bases between. Full variable domain (missing parts from reference TRBV7-2 and TRBJ2-2): GAGVSQSPSNKVTEKGKDVELRCDPISGHTALYWYRQSLGQGLEFLIYFQGNSAPDKSGLPSDRFSAERTGGSVSTLTIQRTQQEDSAVYLCASTPTGSVTGELFFGEGSRLTVL.

The chain links TRBV28 to TRBJ1-6; 7 nucleotides agree with TRBD1. Germline assignment: CDR1 MDHEN and CDR2 SYDVKM. The ends lost 5 bases at V and 7 bases at J; junction bases unmatched: 8. The CDR3 spans 15 residues. The CDR3 region is CASSLADRLNSPLHF. The CDR3 DNA is TGTGCCAGCAGTCTTGCGGACAGGTTGAATTCACCCCTCCACTTT.

The genes are TRBV7-2 and TRBJ2-7; D gene unclear. The CDR3 covers 12 residues. Trimming pared 5 bases from V and 3 bases from J, leaving 8 bases between. Germline V lookup: CDR1 SGHTA, CDR2 FQGNSA. DNA of the CDR3: TGTGCCAGCAGCCTAATCCACTACGAGCAGTACTTC. This codes for CASSLIHYEQYF.

The V and J genes are TRBV6-1 and TRBJ1-2; D is possibly TRBD1 (5 bases). V dropped 11 bases and J dropped 7 bases, with 20 bases sitting between them. In germline, CDR1 is MNHNS, CDR2 SASEGT. This CDR3 is 13 amino acids long. CDR3 sequence: CAGSLTGTAGYTF. Here the CDR3 DNA reads TGTGCCGGTTCACTAACCGGGACTGCTGGCTACACCTTC.